The sequence of this T cell receptor (beta chain) was determined in a study of shared clonotypes between healthy human individuals. Researchers ran the assay at a deep level. In the original processing: Filtering differed, since immunoSEQ gave only junction sequences and no quality scores. Produced via immunoSEQ multiplex PCR; TCRdb's table is partial and in-frame only. V, J and clone size reflect that table, while D and trimming were determined from the DNA. The sample holds about 1.5 million clones, around 98% seen once. Germline V CDR1 and CDR2: KGHSH, LQKENI. The CDR3 is made up of 15 amino acids. V was clipped by 5 bases and J by 2 bases; unmatched bases: 8.

The receptor comes from a man younger than 45 in good health. The chain links TRBV18 to TRBJ2-5, with 7 nucleotides matching TRBD1. The sequencing sample was made of naive CD4+ T cells sorted from blood. The subset was: CD45RA+ positively selected. The CDR3 region is CASSASGGRQETQYF. The CDR3 nucleotides read TGTGCCAGCTCAGCTTCAGGGGGTAGACAAGAGACCCAGTACTTC.